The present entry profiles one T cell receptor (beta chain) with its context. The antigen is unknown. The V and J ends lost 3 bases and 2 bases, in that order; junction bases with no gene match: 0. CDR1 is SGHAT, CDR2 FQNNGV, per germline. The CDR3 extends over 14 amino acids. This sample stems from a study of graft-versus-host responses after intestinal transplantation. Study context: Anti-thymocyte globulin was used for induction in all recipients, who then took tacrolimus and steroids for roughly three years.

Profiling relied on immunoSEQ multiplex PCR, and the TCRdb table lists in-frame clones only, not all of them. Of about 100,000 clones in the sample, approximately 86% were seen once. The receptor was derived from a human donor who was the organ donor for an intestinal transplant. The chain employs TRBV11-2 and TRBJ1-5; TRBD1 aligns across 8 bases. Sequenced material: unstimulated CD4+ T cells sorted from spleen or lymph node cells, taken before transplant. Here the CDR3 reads CASSLTGGNQPQHF. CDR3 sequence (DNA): TGTGCCAGCAGCTTGACAGGGGGCAATCAGCCCCAGCATTTT.